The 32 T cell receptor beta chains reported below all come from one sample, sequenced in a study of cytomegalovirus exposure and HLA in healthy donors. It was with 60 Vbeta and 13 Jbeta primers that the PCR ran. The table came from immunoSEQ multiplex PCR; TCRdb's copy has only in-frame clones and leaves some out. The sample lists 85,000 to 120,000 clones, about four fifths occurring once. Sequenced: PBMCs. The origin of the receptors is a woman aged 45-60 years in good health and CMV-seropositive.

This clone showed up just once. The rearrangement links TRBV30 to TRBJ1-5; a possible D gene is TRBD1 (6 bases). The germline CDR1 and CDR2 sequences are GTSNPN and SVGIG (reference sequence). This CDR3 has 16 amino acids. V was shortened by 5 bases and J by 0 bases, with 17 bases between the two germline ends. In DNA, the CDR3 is TGTGCCTGGGGAGTGGCCGGGACACATAGCAATCAGCCCCAGCATTTT. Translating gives CAWGVAGTHSNQPQHF.

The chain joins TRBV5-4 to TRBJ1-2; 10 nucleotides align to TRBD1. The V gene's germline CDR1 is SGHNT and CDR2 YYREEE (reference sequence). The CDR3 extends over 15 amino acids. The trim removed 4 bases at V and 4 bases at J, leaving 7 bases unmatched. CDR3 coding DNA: TGTGCCAGCAGCATAGGACAGGGGGAAGGCTATGGCTACACCTTC. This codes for CASSIGQGEGYGYTF.

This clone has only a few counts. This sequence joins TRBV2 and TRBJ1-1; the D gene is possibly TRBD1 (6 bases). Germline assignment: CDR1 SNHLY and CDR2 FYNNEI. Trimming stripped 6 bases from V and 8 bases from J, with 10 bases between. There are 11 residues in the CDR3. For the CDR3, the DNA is TGTGCCAGCAGGGACAGTGGAGAAGCTTTCTTT. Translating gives CASRDSGEAFF.

DNA for the CDR3: TGTGCCTGGAGTGTACGGATGACAGGCAAGAACACTGAAGCTTTCTTT. Residues: CAWSVRMTGKNTEAFF. The chain couples TRBV30 to TRBJ1-1, with D possibly matching TRBD1 (6 bases). The CDR3 is 16 residues long. V lost 0 bases and J 1 base, leaving 15 bases between the germline ends. Germline V gene sequence: CDR1 GTSNPN, CDR2 SVGIG (reference sequence).

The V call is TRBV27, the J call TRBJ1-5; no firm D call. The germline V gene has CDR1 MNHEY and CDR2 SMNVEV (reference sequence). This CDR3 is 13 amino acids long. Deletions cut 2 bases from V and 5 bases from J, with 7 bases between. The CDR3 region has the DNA TGTGCCAGCAGTTTAACTCGAGATCAGCCCCAGCATTTT. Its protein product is CASSLTRDQPQHF.

The CDR3 loop is CARGGQQGTDTQYF. The CDR3 nucleotides read TGTGCCAGAGGAGGGCAGCAAGGCACAGATACGCAGTATTTT. V is TRBV2 and J is TRBJ2-3; maybe TRBD2 (6 bases). Germline values: CDR1 SNHLY, CDR2 FYNNEI. V was clipped by 9 bases and J by 1 base, with 14 bases between them. The CDR3 covers 14 residues. The full variable domain, with the rest looked up from reference TRBV2 and TRBJ2-3, is EPEVTQTPSHQVTQMGQEVILRCVPISNHLYFYWYRQILGQKVEFLVSFYNNEISEKSEIFDDQFSVERPDGSNFTLKIRSTKLEDSAMYFCARGGQQGTDTQYFGPGTRLTVL.

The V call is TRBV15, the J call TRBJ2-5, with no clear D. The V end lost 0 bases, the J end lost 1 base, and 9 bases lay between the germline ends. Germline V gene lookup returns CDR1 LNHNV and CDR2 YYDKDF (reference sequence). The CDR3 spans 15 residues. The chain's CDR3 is CATSRDRLRQETQYF. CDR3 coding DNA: TGTGCCACCAGCAGAGATAGACTGCGCCAAGAGACCCAGTACTTC.

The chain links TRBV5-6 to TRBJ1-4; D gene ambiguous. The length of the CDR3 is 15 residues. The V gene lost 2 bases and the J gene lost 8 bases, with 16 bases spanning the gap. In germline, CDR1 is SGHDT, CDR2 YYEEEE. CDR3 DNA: TGTGCCAGCAGCTTCCGGGATCCCGTCCGGGAAAAACTGTTTTTT. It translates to CASSFRDPVREKLFF.

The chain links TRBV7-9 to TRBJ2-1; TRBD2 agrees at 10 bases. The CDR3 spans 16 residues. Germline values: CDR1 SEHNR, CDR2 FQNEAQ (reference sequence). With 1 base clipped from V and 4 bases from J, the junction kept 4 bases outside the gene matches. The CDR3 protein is CASSLGPGLAYNEQFF. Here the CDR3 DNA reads TGTGCCAGCAGCTTAGGACCGGGACTAGCGTACAATGAGCAGTTCTTC.

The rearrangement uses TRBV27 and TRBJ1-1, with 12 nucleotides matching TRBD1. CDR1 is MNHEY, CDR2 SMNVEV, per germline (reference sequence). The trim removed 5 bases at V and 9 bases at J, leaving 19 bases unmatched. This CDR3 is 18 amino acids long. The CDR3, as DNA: TGTGCCAGCAGTCTCTCCCCCGGGACAGGGGGCGTCATACGGAAAGCTTTCTTT. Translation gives CASSLSPGTGGVIRKAFF.

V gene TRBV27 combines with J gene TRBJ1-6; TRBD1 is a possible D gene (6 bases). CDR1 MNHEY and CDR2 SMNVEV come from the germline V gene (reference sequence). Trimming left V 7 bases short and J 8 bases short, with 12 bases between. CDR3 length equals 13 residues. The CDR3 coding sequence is TGTGCCAGCACACCAACAGGGTATTCACCCCTCCACTTT. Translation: CASTPTGYSPLHF.

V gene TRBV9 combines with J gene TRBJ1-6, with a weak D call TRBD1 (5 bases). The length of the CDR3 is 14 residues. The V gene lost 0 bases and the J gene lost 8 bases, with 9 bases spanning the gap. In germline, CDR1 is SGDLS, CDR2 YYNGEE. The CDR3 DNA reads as TGTGCCAGCAGCGTAGGGGGGGGATATTCACCCCTCCACTTT. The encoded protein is CASSVGGGYSPLHF.

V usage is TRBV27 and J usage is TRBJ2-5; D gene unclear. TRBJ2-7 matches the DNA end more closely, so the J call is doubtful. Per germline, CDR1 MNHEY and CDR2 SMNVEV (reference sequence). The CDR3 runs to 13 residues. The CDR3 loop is CASSLLRNYEQYF. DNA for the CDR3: TGTGCCAGCAGTTTATTGCGTAACTACGAGCAGTACTTC.

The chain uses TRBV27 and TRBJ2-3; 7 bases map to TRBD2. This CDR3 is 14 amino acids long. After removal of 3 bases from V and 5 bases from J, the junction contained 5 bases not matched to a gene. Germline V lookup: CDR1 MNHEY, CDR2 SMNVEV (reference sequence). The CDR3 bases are TGTGCCAGCAGTTTTGGACTAGTCCAAGATACGCAGTATTTT. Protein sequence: CASSFGLVQDTQYF.

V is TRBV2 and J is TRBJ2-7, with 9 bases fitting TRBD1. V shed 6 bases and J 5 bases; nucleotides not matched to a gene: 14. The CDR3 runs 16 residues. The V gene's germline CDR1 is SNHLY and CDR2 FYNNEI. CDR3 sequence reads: CASRRDNRDRDNEQYF. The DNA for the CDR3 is TGTGCCAGCAGGAGAGATAACCGGGACAGGGACAACGAGCAGTACTTC.

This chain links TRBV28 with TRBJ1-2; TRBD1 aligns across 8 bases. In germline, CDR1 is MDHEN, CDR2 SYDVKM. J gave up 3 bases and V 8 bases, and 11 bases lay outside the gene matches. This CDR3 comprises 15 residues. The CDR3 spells CASGGTGFPYYGYTF. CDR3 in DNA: TGTGCCAGCGGGGGGACAGGTTTCCCCTACTATGGCTACACCTTC.

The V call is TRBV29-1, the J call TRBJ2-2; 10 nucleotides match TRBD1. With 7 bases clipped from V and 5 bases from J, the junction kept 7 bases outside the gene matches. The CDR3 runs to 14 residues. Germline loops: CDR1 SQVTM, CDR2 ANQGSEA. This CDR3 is CSAGTGDLTGELFF. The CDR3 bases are TGCAGCGCGGGGACAGGGGATTTAACCGGGGAGCTGTTTTTT.

The chain's CDR3 is CASSSTGVENEKLFF. CDR3 in DNA: TGTGCCAGCAGCTCAACAGGGGTAGAGAATGAAAAACTGTTTTTT. V is TRBV28 and J is TRBJ1-4; 7 nucleotides line up with TRBD1. Germline lookup yields CDR1 MDHEN and CDR2 SYDVKM. The length of the CDR3 is 15 residues. The trim removed 6 bases at V and 5 bases at J, leaving 9 bases unmatched.

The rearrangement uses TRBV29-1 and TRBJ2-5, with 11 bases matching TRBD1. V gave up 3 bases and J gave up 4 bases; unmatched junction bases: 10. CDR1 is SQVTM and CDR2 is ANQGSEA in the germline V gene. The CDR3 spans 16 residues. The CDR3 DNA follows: TGCAGCGTTGATAGTGGGACAGGGGGTAAAGGAGAGACCCAGTACTTC. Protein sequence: CSVDSGTGGKGETQYF.

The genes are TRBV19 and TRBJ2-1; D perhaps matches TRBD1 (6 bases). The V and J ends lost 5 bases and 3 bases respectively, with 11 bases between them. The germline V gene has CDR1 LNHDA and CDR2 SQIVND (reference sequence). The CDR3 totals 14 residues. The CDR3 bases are TGTGCCAGTAGTGCGGACAGCCTCTACAATGAGCAGTTCTTC. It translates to CASSADSLYNEQFF.

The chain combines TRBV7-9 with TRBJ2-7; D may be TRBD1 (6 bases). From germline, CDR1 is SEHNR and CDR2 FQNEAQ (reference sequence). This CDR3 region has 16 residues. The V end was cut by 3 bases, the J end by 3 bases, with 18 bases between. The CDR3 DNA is TGTGCCAGCAGCTTTCACCGGGACAAGGGGGACTACGAGCAGTACTTC. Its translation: CASSFHRDKGDYEQYF.

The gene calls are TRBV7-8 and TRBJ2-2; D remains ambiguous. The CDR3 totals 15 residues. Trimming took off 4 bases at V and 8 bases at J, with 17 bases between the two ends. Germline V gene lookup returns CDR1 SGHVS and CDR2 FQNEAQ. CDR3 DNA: TGTGCCAGCAGCTCACACGGGTCCTTCCAGGGGGAGCTGTTTTTT. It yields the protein CASSSHGSFQGELFF.

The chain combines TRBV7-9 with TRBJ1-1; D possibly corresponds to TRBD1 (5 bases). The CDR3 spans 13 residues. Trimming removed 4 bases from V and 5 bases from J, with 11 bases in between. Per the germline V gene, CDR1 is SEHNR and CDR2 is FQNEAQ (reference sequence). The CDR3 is CASSSQGGTEAFF. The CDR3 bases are TGTGCCAGCAGCTCCCAGGGAGGGACTGAAGCTTTCTTT.

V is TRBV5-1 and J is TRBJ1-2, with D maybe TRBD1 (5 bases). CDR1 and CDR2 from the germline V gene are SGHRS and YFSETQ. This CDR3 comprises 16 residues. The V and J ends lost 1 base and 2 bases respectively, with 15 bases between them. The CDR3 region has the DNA TGCGCCAGCAGCTTGATACAGGACCGCCTCAACTATGGCTACACCTTC. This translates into CASSLIQDRLNYGYTF. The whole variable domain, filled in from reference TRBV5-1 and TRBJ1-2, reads KAGVTQTPRYLIKTRGQQVTLSCSPISGHRSVSWYQQTPGQGLQFLFEYFSETQRNKGNFPGRFSGRQFSNSRSEMNVSTLELGDSALYLCASSLIQDRLNYGYTFGSGTRLTVV.

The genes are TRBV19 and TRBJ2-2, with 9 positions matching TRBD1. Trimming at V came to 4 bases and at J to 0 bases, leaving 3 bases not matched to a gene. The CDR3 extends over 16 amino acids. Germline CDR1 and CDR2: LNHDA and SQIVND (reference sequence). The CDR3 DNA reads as TGTGCCAGTAGTAACCGGGACAGGGCGAACACCGGGGAGCTGTTTTTT. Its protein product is CASSNRDRANTGELFF.

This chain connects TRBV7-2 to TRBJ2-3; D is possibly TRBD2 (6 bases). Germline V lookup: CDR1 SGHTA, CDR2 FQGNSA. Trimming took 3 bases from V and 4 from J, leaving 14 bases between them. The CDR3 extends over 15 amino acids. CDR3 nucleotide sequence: TGTGCCAGCAGCTTCGTCGGCGGGGAGGCAGATACGCAGTATTTT. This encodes CASSFVGGEADTQYF.

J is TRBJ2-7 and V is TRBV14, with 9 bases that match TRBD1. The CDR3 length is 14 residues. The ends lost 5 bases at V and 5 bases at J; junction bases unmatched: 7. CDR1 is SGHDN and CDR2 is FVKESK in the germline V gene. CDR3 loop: CASSYRGLTHEQYF. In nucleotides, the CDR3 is TGTGCCAGCAGCTACAGGGGGCTCACCCACGAGCAGTACTTC.

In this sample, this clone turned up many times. The CDR3 DNA reads TGTGCCAGTAGTAGCATTACAGGGGGCAGCAATCAGCCCCAGCATTTT. Translation gives CASSSITGGSNQPQHF. J is TRBJ1-5 and V is TRBV19; 9 bases agree with TRBD1. The germline CDR1 and CDR2 sequences are LNHDA and SQIVND (reference sequence). The CDR3 has 16 residues. V trimming: 4 bases; J trimming: 1 base; junction bases outside the gene matches: 5.

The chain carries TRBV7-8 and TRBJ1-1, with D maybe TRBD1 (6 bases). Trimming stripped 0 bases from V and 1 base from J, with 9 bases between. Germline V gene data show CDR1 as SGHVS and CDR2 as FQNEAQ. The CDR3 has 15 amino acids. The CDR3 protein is CASSLARTENTEAFF. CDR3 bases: TGTGCCAGCAGCTTAGCCCGGACAGAGAACACTGAAGCTTTCTTT.

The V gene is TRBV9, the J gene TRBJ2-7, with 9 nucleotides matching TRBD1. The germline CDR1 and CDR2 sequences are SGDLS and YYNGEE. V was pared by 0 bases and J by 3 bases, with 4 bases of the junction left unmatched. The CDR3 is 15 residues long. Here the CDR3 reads CASSVAWTGDYEQYF. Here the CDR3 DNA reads TGTGCCAGCAGCGTAGCCTGGACAGGGGACTACGAGCAGTACTTC.

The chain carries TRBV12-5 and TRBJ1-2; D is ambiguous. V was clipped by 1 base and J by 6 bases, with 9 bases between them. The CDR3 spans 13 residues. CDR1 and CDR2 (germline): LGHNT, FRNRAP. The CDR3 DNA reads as TGTGCTAGTGGTTTGGGCCAGGCTCATGGCTACACCTTC. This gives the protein CASGLGQAHGYTF.

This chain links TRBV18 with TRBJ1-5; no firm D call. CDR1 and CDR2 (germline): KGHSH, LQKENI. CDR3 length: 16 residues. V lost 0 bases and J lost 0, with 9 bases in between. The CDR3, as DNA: TGTGCCAGCTCACCACCCCCCGGGAATAGCAATCAGCCCCAGCATTTT. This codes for CASSPPPGNSNQPQHF.